This T cell receptor beta chain derives from a study of cytomegalovirus exposure and HLA in healthy donors (dated by TCRdb to about 2017). For the study in its entirety: An earlier analysis of several hundred of the donors reported around 280 Gb of sequence data and 117 million unique TCR beta sequences obtained from roughly 180 million T cells. Around 300 gigabases of sequencing data and 70 million to 100 million unique TCR sequences were included in an early release covering roughly 600 HLA-typed donors. Among the roughly 400 genotyped donors, more than 70% belonged to the genetic ancestry cluster associated with self-reported Caucasian donors. The aim of the study was to test whether cataloging public T cell receptors could identify signatures of past pathogen exposure. The study profiled the T cell repertoires of about 640 subjects by immunosequencing and related them to cytomegalovirus serostatus. In addition to the first cohort of several hundred subjects, a separate validation cohort of 120 different subjects was used. High-throughput TCR immunosequencing, statistical association of individual TCRs with disease status, and machine learning were combined to predict cytomegalovirus infection status. A later analysis re-examined previously published TCR beta repertoires from just over 650 donors and added high-resolution HLA genotyping to investigate patterns of TCR occurrence. Rather than using new phenotypic data, the later analysis identified candidate immune exposures from TCR beta sequences and from how often those sequences occurred across donors. To decide whether each TCR beta V gene segment behaved as functional or pseudogenic, an earlier analysis of fewer than 750 of the donors relied on high-throughput TCR beta sequencing. Donor age, sex, ethnicity and CMV serostatus were compiled together with the repertoire data. A later genetic analysis took genome-wide SNP genotypes for about 65% of the roughly 670 donors and used that subset as a discovery cohort. All discovery cohort repertoires had been generated on a single sequencing platform. Class I and class II HLA loci were covered by the typing at four-digit resolution. The number of typed donors differed by locus: roughly 629-640 for A, B, C, DRB1 and DQB1; some 500 for DQA1; 606 for DPA1; and around 450 for DPB1. Several DR-DQ haplotypes were treated as single units for association and clustering because of strong linkage in the cohort. Across roughly 420 genotyped donors of the cohort, an average of approximately 200,000 unique TCR beta nucleotide sequences per donor were sequenced, and approximately 19% of those sequences were non-productive.

Receptor amplification or capture employed the immunoSEQ multiplex PCR assay. A mixture of 60 forward primers for TCR Vbeta segments and 13 reverse primers for TCR Jbeta segments was used in the multiplex PCR. The CDR3 region of rearranged TCR beta genes was amplified from genomic DNA by a multiplex PCR assay. On the Illumina HiSeq System, the amplified TCR beta libraries were sequenced as 87-base-pair reads. Turning to the authors' computational methods: A later analysis tallied approximately 87 million unique TCR beta chains across the 650 to 750 repertoires, and around 12 million of those chains were shared by two or more donors. Raw reads were error-corrected and collapsed into unique sequences with a nearest-neighbor algorithm that merged closely related sequences to remove PCR and sequencing errors. To assign V, D and J gene segments, CDR3 sequences were aligned to IMGT reference sequences. Each retained sequence needed at least a six-nucleotide match to both a V gene segment and a J gene segment. A rearrangement was called productive if the CDR3 had no stop codons and remained in frame with V and J, and every other rearrangement was called non-productive. CDR3 was defined by IMGT convention, running from the second conserved V-encoded cysteine to the conserved J-encoded phenylalanine. The earlier analysis of fewer than 750 of the donors excluded sequences that lacked an unambiguous match to a single V gene segment. In an earlier analysis of several hundred of the donors, V segments were called functional above 56.7% productive rearrangements and were called segregating when the between-donor standard deviation exceeded 5%. A statistical classification framework was developed to diagnose cytomegalovirus status using the catalog of TCR beta chain sequences. In a later analysis, TCR nucleotide sequences were compared against IMGT/GENE-DB human TR gene sequences so that V and J genes could be assigned. A later analysis assigned CDR3 sequences and most-parsimonious VDJ recombination scenarios with the TCRdist pipeline. In a later analysis, every TCR beta chain was defined by the combination of its CDR3 amino acid sequence and its V-gene family, and reads without a unique V-gene family were dropped. A later analysis removed roughly 590 highly shared, low-generation-probability nucleotide sequences to deal with suspected cross-contamination and a sequencing artifact. A later analysis calculated a clonal expansion index for each public chain from normalized within-repertoire ranks of inferred template counts. Generation probabilities in a later analysis came from a VDJ recombination model fitted to out-of-frame rearrangements, and those results were checked against IGoR. Hypergeometric tests were used in a later analysis to score TCR-TCR, TCR-HLA and TCR-CMV co-occurrence, with a repertoire-size bias correction applied to the TCR pairs. In a later analysis, false discovery rates were estimated by permuting HLA or CMV assignments 20 times. A later analysis grouped co-occurring TCRs with DBSCAN, adding TCRdist sequence similarity when clustering within HLA-allele-positive subsets. Co-occurrence clustering excluded repertoires with fewer than 30,000 or more than 120,000 public chains, plus five with anomalous nucleotide sharing. The table was pulled from immuneACCESS by TCRdb, which kept in-frame rearrangements only. Such tables lose some clones; where checked, under half of the loss comes from unresolved V genes, and the rest has no known cause. The V and J calls and clone size are taken from that table; D and trimming were inferred from the DNA. The sample data list 150,000 to 200,000 clones, and around 79% of these were observed just once. The ten most abundant clones make up roughly 1.4% of the sample.

Points the paper makes about the study in general: Because some donors lacked HLA typing at each locus, the association tests relied only on the typed subset. Because the 87-base-pair reads could not distinguish some IMGT-functional V segments, including TRBV6-2 and TRBV6-3, those segments were excluded. A further reported finding was that TCR beta sequences accurately predicted the HLA-A and HLA-B alleles for most subjects in the first cohort. Correlated functional status among segregating V segments might be attributable to linkage disequilibrium, but an unknown experimental factor could not be ruled out. In a later analysis, most CMV-associated TCR beta chains were found to appear HLA-restricted, with HLA associations seemingly driven largely by CMV exposure. In a later genetic analysis, fewer N-insertions in productive TCRs were reported among donors in an Asian-associated ancestry cluster than the roughly 710-donor mean. The presence/absence analyses assumed that sequencing depth was roughly uniform across donors, and that assumption may not be true. A few of the identified cytomegalovirus-associated TCR beta chains were confirmed in vitro to be specific for cytomegalovirus antigens. The study listed 164 TCR beta chains as associated with cytomegalovirus. At a false discovery rate of 0.05, a later analysis linked around 15,000 TCR beta sequences to specific HLA alleles. In both the original and validation cohorts, the classifier was reported to diagnose cytomegalovirus status with high specificity and sensitivity. Broadly in line with IMGT annotations, most TCR beta V segments showed up in productive rearrangements about 87% or about 30% of the time in an earlier analysis of approximately 640 of the donors. While some public TCRs were present in many individuals, most TCR sequences turned up only very rarely across donors. According to a later analysis, parvovirus B19, influenza, CMV and Epstein-Barr virus appeared linked to several top co-occurrence clusters. According to the authors, the approach could potentially be generalized to other disease states and immunological phenotypes. The cohort was sequenced for TCR beta chains only, and without alpha or paired-chain data the features that could be detected were limited. Strong co-occurrence of HLA alleles, especially DR and DQ, made assigning TCR associations to individual alleles difficult. A later genetic analysis associated a missense DCLRE1C variant with V-gene and J-gene trimming of TCR beta chains, and an independent cohort replicated the association. A group of highly shared sequence variants was considered likely to be a technical artifact of the sequencing pipeline. A later analysis found that HLA-associated TCR beta chains were more clonally expanded and had lower generation probabilities than equally common non-associated chains. The earlier analysis of nearly 600 of the donors excluded about 16 rarely observed V segments, including chromosome 9 orphons, because counts were too low. The only immune exposure information available for the cohort was CMV serostatus. In a later analysis, the rate of TCR association differed among HLA loci, with DRB1 alleles having the most associated TCRs and HLA-C alleles having the fewest.

The germline V and J ends show losses of 5 bases and 6 bases respectively, and no gene match explains 10 bases of the junction. The CDR3, cysteine through phenylalanine, is 15 amino acids long. Only CDR3 DNA is held: 45 bases, read in frame from base 1. CDR1 and CDR2, looked up from the germline V gene (reference sequence), are LNHDA and SQIVND. In total, more than 500 healthy bone marrow donors made up the cohort. At the time of sampling, every cohort member was nominally healthy, though immune exposures that went unrecorded were likely present. The donor tested CMV seronegative and was one of the 352 seronegative cohort members. Every donor gave a peripheral blood sample, and the peripheral blood mononuclear cells from that sample were used for TCR beta sequencing. Genomic DNA was extracted from the blood cell samples with the Qiagen DNeasy Blood Extraction Kit. A note on this clone: Its antigen remains undetermined. No much larger clone is present one base from it, and per-base qualities are unavailable.

This sequence originates from a woman aged 45-59 years in good health and CMV-seronegative. This receptor chain uses TRBV19 and TRBJ1-5; 7 of the junction bases match TRBD1. Sequencing was carried out using PBMCs. The CDR3 protein: CASSDGQAGVQPQHF. The DNA sequence follows: TGTGCCAGTAGTGATGGACAGGCAGGAGTTCAGCCCCAGCATTTT.